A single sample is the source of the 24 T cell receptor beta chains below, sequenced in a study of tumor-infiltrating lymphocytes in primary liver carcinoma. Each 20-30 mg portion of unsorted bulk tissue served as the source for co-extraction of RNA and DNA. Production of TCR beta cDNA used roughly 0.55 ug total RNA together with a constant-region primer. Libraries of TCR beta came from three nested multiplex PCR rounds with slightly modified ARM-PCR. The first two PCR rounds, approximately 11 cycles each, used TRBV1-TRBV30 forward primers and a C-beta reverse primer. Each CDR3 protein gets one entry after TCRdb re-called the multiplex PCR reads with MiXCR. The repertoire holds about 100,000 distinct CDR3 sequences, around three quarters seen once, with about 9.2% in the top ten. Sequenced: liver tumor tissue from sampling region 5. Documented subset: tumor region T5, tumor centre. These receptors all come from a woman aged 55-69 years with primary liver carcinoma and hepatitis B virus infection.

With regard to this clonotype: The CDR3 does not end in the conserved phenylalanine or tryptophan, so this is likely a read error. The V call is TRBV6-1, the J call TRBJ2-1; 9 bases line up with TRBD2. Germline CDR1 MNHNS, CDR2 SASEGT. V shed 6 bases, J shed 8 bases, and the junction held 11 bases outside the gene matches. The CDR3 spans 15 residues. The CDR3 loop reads CASRGTSWREDEQFI. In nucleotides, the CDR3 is TGTGCCAGCAGGGGGACTAGCTGGAGAGAAGATGAGCAGTTCATC.

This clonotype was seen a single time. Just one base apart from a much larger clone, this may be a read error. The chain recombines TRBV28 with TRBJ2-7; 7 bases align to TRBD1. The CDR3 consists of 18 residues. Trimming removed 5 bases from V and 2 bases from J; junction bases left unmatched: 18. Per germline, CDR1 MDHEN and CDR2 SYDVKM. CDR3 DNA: TGTGCCAGCAGTAAGAGGCGACAGGGAGTCTTTTTGGCCTACGAGCAGTACTTC. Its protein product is CASSKRRQGVFLAYEQYF.

This CDR3 reads CASSPLQGADSPLHF. The CDR3 DNA reads TGTGCCAGCTCACCACTACAGGGGGCGGATTCACCCCTCCACTTT. The rearrangement joins TRBV18 to TRBJ1-6, with TRBD1 identical over 9 bases. Germline V gene data show CDR1 as KGHSH and CDR2 as LQKENI. Trimming cost V 1 base and J 8 bases; bases outside gene matches: 3. The CDR3 contains 15 residues.

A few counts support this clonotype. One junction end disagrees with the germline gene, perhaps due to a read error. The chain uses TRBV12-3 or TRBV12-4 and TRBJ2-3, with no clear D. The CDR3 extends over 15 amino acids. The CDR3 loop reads CANSLAQARPKTQYF. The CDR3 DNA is TGTGCCAACAGTTTAGCCCAAGCGAGACCGAAGACGCAGTATTTT.

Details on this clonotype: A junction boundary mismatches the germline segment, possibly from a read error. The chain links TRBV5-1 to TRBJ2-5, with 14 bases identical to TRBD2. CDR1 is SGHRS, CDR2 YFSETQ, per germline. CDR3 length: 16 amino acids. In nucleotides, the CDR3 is TGCGCCGGCAGCTGGGGACTAGCGGGAGTAACAGAGACCCAGTACTTC. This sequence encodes CAGSWGLAGVTETQYF. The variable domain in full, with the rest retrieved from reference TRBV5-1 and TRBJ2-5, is KAGVTQTPRYLIKTRGQQVTLSCSPISGHRSVSWYQQTPGQGLQFLFEYFSETQRNKGNFPGRFSGRQFSNSRSEMNVSTLELGDSALYLCAGSWGLAGVTETQYFGPGTRLLVL.

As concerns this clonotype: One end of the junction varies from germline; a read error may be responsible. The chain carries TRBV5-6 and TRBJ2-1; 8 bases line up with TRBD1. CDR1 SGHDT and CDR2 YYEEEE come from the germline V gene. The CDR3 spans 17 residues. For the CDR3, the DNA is TGTGACAGCAGCTTGACCGCAGGGGGCGCAACCTACAATGAACAGTTCTTC. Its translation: CDSSLTAGGATYNEQFF.

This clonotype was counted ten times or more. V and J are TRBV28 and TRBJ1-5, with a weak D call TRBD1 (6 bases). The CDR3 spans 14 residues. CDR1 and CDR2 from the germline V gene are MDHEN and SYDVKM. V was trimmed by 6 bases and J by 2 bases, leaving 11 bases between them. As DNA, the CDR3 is TGTGCCAGCAGCCCTAGGGGGGGCAATCAGCCCCAGCATTTT. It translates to CASSPRGGNQPQHF. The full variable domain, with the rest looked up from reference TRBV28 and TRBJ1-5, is DVKVTQSSRYLVKRTGEKVFLECVQDMDHENMFWYRQDPGLGLRLIYFSYDVKMKEKGDIPEGYSVSREKKERFSLILESASTNQTSMYLCASSPRGGNQPQHFGDGTRLSIL.

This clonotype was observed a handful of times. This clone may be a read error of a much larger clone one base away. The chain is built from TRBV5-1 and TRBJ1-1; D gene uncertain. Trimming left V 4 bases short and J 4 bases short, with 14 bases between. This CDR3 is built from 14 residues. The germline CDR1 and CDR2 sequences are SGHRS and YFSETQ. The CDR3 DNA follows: TGCGCCAGCAGCAGCTCGAGAGGGATCACTGAAGCTTTCTTT. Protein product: CASSSSRGITEAFF.

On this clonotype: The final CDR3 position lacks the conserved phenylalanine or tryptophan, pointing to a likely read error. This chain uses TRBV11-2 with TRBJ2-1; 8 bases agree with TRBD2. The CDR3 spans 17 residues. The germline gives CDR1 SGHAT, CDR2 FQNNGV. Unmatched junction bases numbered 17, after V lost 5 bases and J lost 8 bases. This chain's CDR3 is CASSRRLARGPRDEQFI. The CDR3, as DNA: TGTGCCAGCAGCAGGAGACTAGCGCGAGGGCCGAGGGATGAGCAGTTCATC.

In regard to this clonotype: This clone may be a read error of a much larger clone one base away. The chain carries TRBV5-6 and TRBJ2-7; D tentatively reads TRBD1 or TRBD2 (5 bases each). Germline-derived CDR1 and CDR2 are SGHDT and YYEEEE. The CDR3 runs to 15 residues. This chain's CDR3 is CASGSRDGFSYERYF. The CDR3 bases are TGTGCCAGCGGATCCCGGGACGGATTTTCCTACGAGCGGTACTTC.

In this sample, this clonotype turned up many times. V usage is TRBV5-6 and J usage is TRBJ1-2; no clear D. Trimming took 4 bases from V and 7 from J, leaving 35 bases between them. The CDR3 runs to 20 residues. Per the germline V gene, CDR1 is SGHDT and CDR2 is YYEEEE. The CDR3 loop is CASSPLAGLGHGEVDSGYTF. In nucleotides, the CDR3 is TGTGCCAGCAGCCCGCTGGCGGGCTTGGGTCACGGGGAAGTAGACTCTGGCTACACCTTC.

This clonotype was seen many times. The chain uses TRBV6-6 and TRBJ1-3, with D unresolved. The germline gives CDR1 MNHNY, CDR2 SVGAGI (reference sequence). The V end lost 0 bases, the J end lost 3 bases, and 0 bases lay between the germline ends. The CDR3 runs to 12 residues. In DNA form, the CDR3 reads TGTGCCAGCAGTTACTCTGGAAACACCATATATTTT. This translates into CASSYSGNTIYF.

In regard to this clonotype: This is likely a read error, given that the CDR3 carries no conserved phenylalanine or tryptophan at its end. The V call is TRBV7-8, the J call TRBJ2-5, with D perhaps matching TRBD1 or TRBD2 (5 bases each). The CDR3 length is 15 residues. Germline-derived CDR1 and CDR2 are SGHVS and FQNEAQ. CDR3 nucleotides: TGTGTCAGAAGCCCTCGGGACGGACCGACTTCGGCCCAGTACATC. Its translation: CVRSPRDGPTSAQYI.

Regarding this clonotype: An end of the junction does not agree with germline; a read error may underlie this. The CDR3 loop reads CASCNYEQYF. As DNA, the CDR3 is TGTGCCAGCTGCAACTACGAGCAGTATTTC. The rearrangement uses TRBV11-2 and TRBJ2-7; D is unresolved. Germline CDR1 and CDR2: SGHAT and FQNNGV. This CDR3 spans 10 amino acids.

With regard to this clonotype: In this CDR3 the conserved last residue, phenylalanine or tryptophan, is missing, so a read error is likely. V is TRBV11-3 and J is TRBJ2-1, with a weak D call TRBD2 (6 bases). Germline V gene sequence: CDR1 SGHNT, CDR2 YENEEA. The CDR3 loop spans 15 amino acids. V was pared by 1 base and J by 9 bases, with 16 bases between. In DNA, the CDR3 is TGTGCCAGCAGCTTAGGAACTAGCAGGAAGCTTGAGCAGTTCCTA. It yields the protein CASSLGTSRKLEQFL.

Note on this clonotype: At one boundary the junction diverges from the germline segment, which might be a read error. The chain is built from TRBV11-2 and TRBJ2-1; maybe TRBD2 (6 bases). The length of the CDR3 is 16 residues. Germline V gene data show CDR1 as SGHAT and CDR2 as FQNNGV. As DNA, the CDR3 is TGTACCAGCAGCCGGTGGACCAGCGGGTTAGAAAATGAGCAGTTCTTC. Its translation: CTSSRWTSGLENEQFF.

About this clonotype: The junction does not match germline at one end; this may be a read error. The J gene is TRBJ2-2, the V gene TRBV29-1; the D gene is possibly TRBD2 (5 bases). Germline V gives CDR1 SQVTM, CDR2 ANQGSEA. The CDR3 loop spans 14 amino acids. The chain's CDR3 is CSVGPDQNAGELFF. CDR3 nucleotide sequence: TGCAGCGTTGGCCCGGATCAGAACGCCGGGGAGCTGTTCTTT.

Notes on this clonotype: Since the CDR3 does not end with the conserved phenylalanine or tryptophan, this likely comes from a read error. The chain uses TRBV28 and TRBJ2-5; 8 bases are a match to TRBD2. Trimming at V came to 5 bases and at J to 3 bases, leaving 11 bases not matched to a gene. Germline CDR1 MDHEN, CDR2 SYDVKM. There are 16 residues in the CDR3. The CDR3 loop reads CASSPMVGRAEETQYY. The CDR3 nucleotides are TGTGCCAGCAGTCCGATGGTCGGGAGGGCTGAAGAGACCCAGTACTAC.

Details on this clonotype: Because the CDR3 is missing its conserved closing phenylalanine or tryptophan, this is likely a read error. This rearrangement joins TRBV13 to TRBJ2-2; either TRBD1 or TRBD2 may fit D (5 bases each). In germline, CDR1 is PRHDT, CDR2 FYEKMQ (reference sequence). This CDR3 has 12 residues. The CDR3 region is CTGARWTGELFL. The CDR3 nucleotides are TGTACCGGGGCCAGGTGGACCGGGGAGCTGTTTCTT.

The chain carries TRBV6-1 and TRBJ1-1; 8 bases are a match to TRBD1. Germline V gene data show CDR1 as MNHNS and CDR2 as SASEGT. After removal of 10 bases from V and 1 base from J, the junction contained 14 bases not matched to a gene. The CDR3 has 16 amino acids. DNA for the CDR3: TGTGCCAACGTACCGGGACAGGAATTAGGGAACACTGAAGCTTTCTTT. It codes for CANVPGQELGNTEAFF.

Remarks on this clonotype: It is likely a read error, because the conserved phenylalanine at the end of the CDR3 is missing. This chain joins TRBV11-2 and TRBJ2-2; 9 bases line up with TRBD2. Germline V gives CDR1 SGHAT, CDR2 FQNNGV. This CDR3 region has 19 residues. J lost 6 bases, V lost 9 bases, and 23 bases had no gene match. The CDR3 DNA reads TGTGCCAGGAGCCCCCGAGGGGGTAGCGGGAGTATAGCGGCCGGGGAGCTGTTTTAT. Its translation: CARSPRGGSGSIAAGELFY.

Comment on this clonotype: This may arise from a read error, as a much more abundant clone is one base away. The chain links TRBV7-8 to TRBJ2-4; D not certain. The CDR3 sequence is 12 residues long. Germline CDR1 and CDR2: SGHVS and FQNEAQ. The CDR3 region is CASSLVENIQCF. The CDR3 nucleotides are TGTGCCAGCAGCTTAGTGGAAAACATTCAGTGCTTC.

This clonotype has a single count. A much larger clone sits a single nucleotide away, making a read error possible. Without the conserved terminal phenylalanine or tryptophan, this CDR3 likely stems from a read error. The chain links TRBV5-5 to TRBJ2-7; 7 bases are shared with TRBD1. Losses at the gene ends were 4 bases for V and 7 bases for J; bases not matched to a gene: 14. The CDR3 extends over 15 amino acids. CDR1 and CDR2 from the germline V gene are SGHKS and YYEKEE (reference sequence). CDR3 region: CASSRRGQDQREQYY. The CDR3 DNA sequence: TGTGCCAGCAGCCGCAGAGGACAGGACCAGAGAGAGCAGTACTAC.

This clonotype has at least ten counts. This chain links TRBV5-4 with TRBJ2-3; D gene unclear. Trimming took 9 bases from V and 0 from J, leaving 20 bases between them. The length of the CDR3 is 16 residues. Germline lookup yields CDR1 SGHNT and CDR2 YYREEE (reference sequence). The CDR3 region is CATGPPFGASTDTQYF. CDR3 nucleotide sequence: TGTGCCACCGGTCCCCCATTTGGTGCTAGCACAGATACGCAGTATTTT.